This TCR beta chain was documented in a study of blood T cells in healthy people across ages (dated by TCRdb to the mid-2010s). Looking at the study overall: In model experiments, roughly one uniquely barcoded TCR beta cDNA molecule per two T cells was captured by template switching. Two additional independent replicas of 1 million unique cDNA reads from the same blood draw were analyzed for two donors (one aged 18 to 30 and one aged 80 or older). The donors were split into four age groups: young (average around 15 years), middle-aged (39), aged (about 56) and long-lived (under 85). The study measured age-related changes in TCR beta repertoire diversity using deep sequencing normalized with unique cDNA molecular identifiers.

In this sample, this clonotype turned up many times. Its cognate antigen has yet to be identified. The input lacks base qualities; no much larger clone sits a single base away. Library preparation employed 5' RACE. The sequencing machine was an Illumina HiSeq 2500. A second roughly 7 to 12 cycle PCR used a sample-barcoded 5' primer and a J-beta primer mix. A template-switch 5' adaptor carrying 12 random nucleotides introduced a unique molecular identifier onto each TCR beta cDNA molecule. At least 2.5 million CDR3-containing paired-end reads were obtained from each sample. All of the RNA was converted into first-strand cDNA using the Mint cDNA synthesis kit, with a TRBC-specific oligonucleotide serving as the primer. Following uracil-DNA glycosylase treatment, all cDNA underwent a first 18-cycle PCR with the universal primers M1SS and BC2_uni_R. In the original analysis: Normalization of each sample was performed by random selection of 1 million high-quality reads, each carrying a distinct molecular identifier. Instead of being binned into consensus sequences, reads that shared molecular identifiers were thrown out. MiTCR, run with a Q25 quality threshold and the strictest error-elimination algorithm, handled CDR3 identification, clonotype clustering and error correction. Lower-bound total TCR beta diversity was estimated with a nonparametric unseen species model using Euler transformation. TCRdb reprocessed the public reads (quality trimming at Q25 with fastp, clone calling with MiXCR) and kept in-frame beta chains. Entries are consolidated by CDR3 protein sequence, retaining the most common genes and DNA. The V and J calls reflect TCRdb's pipeline rather than the authors' work. This sample gives over 450,000 distinct CDR3 sequences in total; around 24% of them show up just once. The top ten hold 7.5% to 9% of the sample.

Donors were around 37 systemically healthy Caucasian individuals from Russia aged roughly 6 to 95 years. Each donor gave ten milliliters of peripheral blood, collected into EDTA-treated Vacutainer tubes. Ficoll-Paque density-gradient centrifugation was used to isolate PBMCs, with at least 6.5 million per sample. Total RNA was extracted from PBMCs with Trizol reagent, with at least 5 micrograms obtained per sample. Naive CD45RAhigh/CD27high T cell percentages were measured by flow cytometry on a PBMC aliquot from every donor. Trimming takes 1 base off V and 4 bases off J; junction bases not matched to a gene: 6. The CDR3, cysteine through phenylalanine, is 15 amino acids long. Only CDR3 DNA is held: 45 bases, read in frame from base 1. CDR1 and CDR2 (SGHAT, FQDESV) derive from the germline V gene (reference sequence). Study-wide findings and limitations: As age increased, observed TCR beta diversity per million T cells dropped in a roughly linear way, and a significant reduction was already evident by age 40. Total diversity estimates from one million sequenced T cells were considered lower bounds and underestimates. The long-lived group showed more naive CD4+ T cells, fewer expanded clones and increased TCR diversity than the aged group, suggesting age selection. Donor CMV infection status was unknown, potentially confounding age-related changes in expanded clonotypes. There was a strong correlation between observed TCR beta diversity and the percentage of naive T cells measured by flow cytometry. Since profiling was done on bulk unsorted PBMCs, naive and antigen-experienced compartments could not be conclusively compared.

The same sample was also used in a study of T cells of mothers and their children. As the second publication notes: Donors were nine systemically healthy Caucasian individuals: three mothers and their six children. cDNA synthesis consumed the entire amount of extracted RNA, loaded at 1.5 ug RNA in each 15 ul reaction. In the second PCR, the M1S primer introduced both the sample barcodes and 2-4 random nucleotides. Each mother yielded over 8.5 million TCR beta CDR3 reads and each child roughly 3 million reads. In both related and unrelated pairs, thymic selection shapes the output of TCR recombination in a similar way, with inherited differences having only a minor effect. Normalized repertoire overlap in related mother-child pairs was always slightly higher than in unrelated mother-child pairs, but the difference was never significant. With a sensitivity of approximately 100 clones per million clonotypes, no persistent microchimeric T cell clones were detected. In the study, deep NGS was used to compare the TCR beta repertoires of mothers and children, and features distinguishing related mother-child pairs from unrelated individuals were sought. Mothers averaged approximately 41 +/- 4 years of age and children averaged approximately 12 +/- 4 years. After adapter ligation was performed with NEBNext reagents, the libraries were sequenced on an Illumina HiSeq 2000 with 100+100 nt paired-end reads. Mother and child libraries were prepared a month apart and sequenced in separate runs to prevent cross-contamination. For each donor, somewhere between about 450,000 and 2,000,000 distinct TCR beta clonotypes were identified. Naive TCR beta clonotypes were estimated from low-frequency clonotypes matched to each donor's FACS-determined naive share, without sorting.

The clonotype was recovered from a boy between 10 and 17 years old in good health. The chain links TRBV11-1 with TRBJ2-5; 7 bases in the junction line up with TRBD2. Sequenced input: blood. DNA sequence: TGTGCCAGCAGCTTAGTTCGGCGGGGGTCAGAGACCCAGTACTTC. Translated, this is CASSLVRRGSETQYF.